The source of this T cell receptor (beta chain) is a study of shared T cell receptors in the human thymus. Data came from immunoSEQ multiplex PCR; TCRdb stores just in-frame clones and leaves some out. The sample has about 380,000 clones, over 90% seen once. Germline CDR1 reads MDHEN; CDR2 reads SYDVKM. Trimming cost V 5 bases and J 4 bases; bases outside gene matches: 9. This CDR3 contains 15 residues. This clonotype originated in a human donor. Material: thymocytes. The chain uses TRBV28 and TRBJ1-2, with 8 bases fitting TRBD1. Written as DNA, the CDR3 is TGTGCCAGCAGTCCAGGACAGGGAACCATCTATGGCTACACCTTC. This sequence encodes CASSPGQGTIYGYTF.